This is a list of T cell receptor beta chains from one sample in a study of blood T cell repertoires in COVID-19. The repertoire was sequenced with immunoSEQ multiplex PCR; TCRdb's copy has only in-frame clones and lacks some. The sample yields around 72,000 clones, 88% seen once. Sequenced: peripheral blood. These receptors originate from a woman in her 70s with acute or convalescent COVID-19. Both conserved end residues are trimmed from each CDR3.

CDR3 protein	V gene	J gene
ASSFNRGGYT	TRBV12-3/TRBV12-4	TRBJ1-2
AWSVSKGALGQPQH	TRBV30	TRBJ1-5
ASSLKILQGQGGYT	TRBV4-2	TRBJ1-2
ASTPHGNTEAF	TRBV6-5	TRBJ1-1
ASSTWGQDYGYT	TRBV6-5	TRBJ1-2
ASSVGGRVTYNEQF	TRBV19	TRBJ2-1
ASGTLTARGDQPQH	TRBV28	TRBJ1-5
ASSYLTGGGYGYT	TRBV6-5	TRBJ1-2
ASSLAWLEQETQY	TRBV5-1	TRBJ2-5
ASSLRGNEQY	TRBV11-3	TRBJ2-7
ASSYIQGSHEQY	TRBV6-2/TRBV6-3	TRBJ2-7
ASSEGATYEQY	TRBV25-1	TRBJ2-7
ASTRGIGNEQF	TRBV9	TRBJ2-1
ASSPSEGYGYT	TRBV6-4	TRBJ1-2
ASSKSRDEQF	TRBV21-1	TRBJ2-1
ASSLSGLGTNEQF	TRBV7-3	TRBJ2-1
ASSRDRGYKETQY	TRBV5-8	TRBJ2-5
ATSDLTGNEQY	TRBV24-1	TRBJ2-7
ASGGTETIYGYT	TRBV6-4	TRBJ1-2
ASSWDRANYGYT	TRBV7-9	TRBJ1-2
ASSFTEGGGGDTQY	TRBV5-1	TRBJ2-3
ASSLGAANTGELF	TRBV7-9	TRBJ2-2
ASSPYGDRGFTEAF	TRBV11-1	TRBJ1-1
ASSELLEYGYT	TRBV2	TRBJ1-2
ASSHNRGQGDTQY	TRBV5-4	TRBJ2-3
ASSPISTNTEAF	TRBV6-2/TRBV6-3	TRBJ1-1
AISETRIGANYGYT	TRBV10-3	TRBJ1-2
ATSRDREGPTNEKLF	TRBV15	TRBJ1-4
ASSPTGPKKHH	TRBV28	TRBJ1-6
ASSSADRVTEAF	TRBV5-4	TRBJ1-1
ASSLFTTSTNEKLF	TRBV11-2	TRBJ1-4
ASSETGAPTEQY	TRBV2	TRBJ2-7
ASSPGAGNQPQH	TRBV18	TRBJ1-5
ASSLLRGSGYGYT	TRBV11-2	TRBJ1-2
ASSHKAGTGELF	TRBV14	TRBJ2-2
ASSLAGGGYT	TRBV28	TRBJ1-2
ASSEEARGPYEQY	TRBV2	TRBJ2-7
ASTPQYEQY	TRBV2	TRBJ2-7
ASSLKGGYNEQF	TRBV28	TRBJ2-1
SVESGNYGYT	TRBV29-1	TRBJ1-2
ASSEEPRGGYT	TRBV2	TRBJ1-2
ASSSGGTSKQETQY	TRBV6-2/TRBV6-3	TRBJ2-5
ASRPRVLVERPQH	TRBV28	TRBJ1-5
ASGLEYNEQF	TRBV19	TRBJ2-1
AISQESNQPQH	TRBV10-3	TRBJ1-5
ASSLERTPSYNEQF	TRBV11-2	TRBJ2-1
ASSSTDSIYGYT	TRBV11-1	TRBJ1-2
ASSLGQKNTEAF	TRBV27	TRBJ1-1
ASSRNGGDTEAF	TRBV4-1	TRBJ1-1
AWSEGENYGYT	TRBV30	TRBJ1-2